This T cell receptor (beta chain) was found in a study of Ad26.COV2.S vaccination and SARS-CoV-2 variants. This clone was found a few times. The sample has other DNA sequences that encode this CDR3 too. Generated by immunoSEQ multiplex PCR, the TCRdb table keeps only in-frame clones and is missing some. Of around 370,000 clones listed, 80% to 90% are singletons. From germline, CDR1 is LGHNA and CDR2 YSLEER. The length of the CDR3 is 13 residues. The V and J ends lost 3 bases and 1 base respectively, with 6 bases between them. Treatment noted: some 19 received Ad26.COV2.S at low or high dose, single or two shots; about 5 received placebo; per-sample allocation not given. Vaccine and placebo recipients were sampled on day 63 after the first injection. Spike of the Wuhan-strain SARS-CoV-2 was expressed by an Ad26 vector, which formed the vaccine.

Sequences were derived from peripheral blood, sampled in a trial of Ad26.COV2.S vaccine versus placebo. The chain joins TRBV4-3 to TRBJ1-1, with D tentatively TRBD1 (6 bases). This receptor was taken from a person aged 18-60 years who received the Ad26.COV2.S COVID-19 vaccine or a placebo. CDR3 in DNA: TGCGCCAGCAGCCAGGACAGGAACACTGAAGCTTTCTTT. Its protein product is CASSQDRNTEAFF.